This T cell receptor beta chain was captured in a study of identical twins. TCRdb reprocessed the 5' RACE reads via MiXCR and lists one record per CDR3 protein. This table holds some 1,600,000 distinct CDR3 sequences, about 31% found once. The V segment lost 5 bases and the J segment 6 bases; nucleotides outside the gene matches: 7. The CDR3 has 14 residues. CDR1 is MNHEY, CDR2 SVGAGI, per germline. The TCR sequence derives from a newborn girl in good health. V usage is TRBV6-5 and J usage is TRBJ1-2; 9 bases align to TRBD1. Sequenced: cord blood. The CDR3 DNA follows: TGTGCCAGCAGTCGGAGGGACAGGGAGAATGGCTACACCTTC. This translates into CASSRRDRENGYTF.